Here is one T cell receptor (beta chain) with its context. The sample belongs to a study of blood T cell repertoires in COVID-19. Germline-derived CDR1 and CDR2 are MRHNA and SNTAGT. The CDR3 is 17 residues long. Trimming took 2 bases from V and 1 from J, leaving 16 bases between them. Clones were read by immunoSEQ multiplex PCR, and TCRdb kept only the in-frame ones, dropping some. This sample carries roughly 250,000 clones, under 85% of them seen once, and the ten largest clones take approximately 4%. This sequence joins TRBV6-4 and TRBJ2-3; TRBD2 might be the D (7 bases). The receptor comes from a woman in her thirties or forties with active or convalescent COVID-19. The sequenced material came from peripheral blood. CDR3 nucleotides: TGTGCCAGCAGTGACACGGCGGGGGCCGGGGGCACAGATACGCAGTATTTT. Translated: CASSDTAGAGGTDTQYF.